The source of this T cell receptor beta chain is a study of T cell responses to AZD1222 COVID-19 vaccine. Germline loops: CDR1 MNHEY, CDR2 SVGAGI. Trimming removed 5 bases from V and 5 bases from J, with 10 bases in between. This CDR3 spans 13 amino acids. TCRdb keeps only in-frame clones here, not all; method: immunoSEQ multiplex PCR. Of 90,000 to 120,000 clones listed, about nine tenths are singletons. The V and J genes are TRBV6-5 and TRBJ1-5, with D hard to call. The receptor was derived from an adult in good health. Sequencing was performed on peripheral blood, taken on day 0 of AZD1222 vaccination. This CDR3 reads CASSIGSDQPQHF. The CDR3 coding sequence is TGTGCCAGCAGTATCGGGTCGGATCAGCCCCAGCATTTT.